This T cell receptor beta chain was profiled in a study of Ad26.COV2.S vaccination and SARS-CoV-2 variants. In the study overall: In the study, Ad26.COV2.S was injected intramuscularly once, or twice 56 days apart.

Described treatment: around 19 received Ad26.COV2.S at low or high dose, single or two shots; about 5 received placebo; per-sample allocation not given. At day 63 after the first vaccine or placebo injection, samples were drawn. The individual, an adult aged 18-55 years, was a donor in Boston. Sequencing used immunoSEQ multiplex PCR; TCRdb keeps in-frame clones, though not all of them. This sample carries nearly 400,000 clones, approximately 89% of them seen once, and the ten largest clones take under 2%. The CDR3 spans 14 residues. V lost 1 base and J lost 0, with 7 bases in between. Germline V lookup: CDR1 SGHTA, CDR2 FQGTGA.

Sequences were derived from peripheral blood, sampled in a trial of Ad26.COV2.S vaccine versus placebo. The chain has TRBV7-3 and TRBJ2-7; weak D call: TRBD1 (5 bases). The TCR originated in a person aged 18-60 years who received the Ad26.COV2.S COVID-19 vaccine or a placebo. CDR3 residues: CASSLNQGSYEQYF. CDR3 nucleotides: TGTGCCAGCAGCTTAAACCAGGGCTCCTACGAGCAGTACTTC.